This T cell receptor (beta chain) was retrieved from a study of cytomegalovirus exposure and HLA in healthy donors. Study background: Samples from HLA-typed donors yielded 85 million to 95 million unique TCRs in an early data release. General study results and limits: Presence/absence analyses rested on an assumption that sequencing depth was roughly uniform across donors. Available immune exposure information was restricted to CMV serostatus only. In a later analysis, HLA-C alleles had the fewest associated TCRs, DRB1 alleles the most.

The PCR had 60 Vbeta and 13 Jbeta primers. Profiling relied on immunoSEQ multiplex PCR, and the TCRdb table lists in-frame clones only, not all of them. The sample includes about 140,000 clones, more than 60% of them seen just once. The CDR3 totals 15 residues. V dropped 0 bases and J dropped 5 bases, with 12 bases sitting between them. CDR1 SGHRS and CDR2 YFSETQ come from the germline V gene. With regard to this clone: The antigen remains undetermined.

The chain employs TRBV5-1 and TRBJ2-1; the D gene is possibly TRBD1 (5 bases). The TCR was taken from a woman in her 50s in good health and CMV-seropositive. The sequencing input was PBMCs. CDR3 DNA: TGCGCCAGCAGCTTGGAGGCAGGGCCACACAATGAGCAGTTCTTC. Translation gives CASSLEAGPHNEQFF.